These 20 T cell receptor beta chains originate from one sample sequenced in a study of graft-versus-host responses after intestinal transplantation. Generated by immunoSEQ multiplex PCR, the TCRdb table keeps only in-frame clones and is missing some. The repertoire holds just under 100,000 clones, with 80% to 95% as singletons. The specimen was PBMCs, collected around 450 days after intestinal transplant. These receptors all stem from a human patient who received an intestinal transplant, so some T cells may come from the graft donor.

This clone has only a few counts. The CDR3 bases are TGTGCCAGCAGCAGCAGCCTCTTGGGGCCTTATCAGCCCCAGCATTTT. Its translation: CASSSSLLGPYQPQHF. The chain combines TRBV7-8 with TRBJ1-5; tentative D call: TRBD1 (5 bases). Deletions cut 5 bases from V and 5 bases from J, with 19 bases between. The CDR3 spans 16 residues. CDR1 is SGHVS and CDR2 is FQNEAQ in the germline V gene.

The J gene is TRBJ1-2, the V gene TRBV12-5; D is uncertain. V was shortened by 2 bases and J by 8 bases, with 21 bases between the two germline ends. The CDR3 covers 16 residues. CDR1 is LGHNT and CDR2 is FRNRAP in the germline V gene. The CDR3 sequence: CASGLPIDRASWGYTF. The DNA of the CDR3 is TGTGCTAGTGGTTTGCCAATCGACCGGGCCTCCTGGGGCTACACCTTC.

This clone was observed once. DNA for the CDR3: TGTGCCAGCTCAAGCCGGGACCGTGGTCCTTTAAGGGAGACCCAGTACTTC. Translation gives CASSSRDRGPLRETQYF. The J gene is TRBJ2-5, the V gene TRBV18; D may correspond to TRBD1 or TRBD2 (5 bases each). The germline V gene encodes CDR1 KGHSH and CDR2 LQKENI. The CDR3 is made up of 17 amino acids. Trimming shortened V by 5 bases and J by 5 bases, and 24 bases separated the two germline ends.

The chain joins TRBV7-2 to TRBJ1-3; D might be TRBD1 (5 bases). The CDR3 covers 15 residues. V was shortened by 0 bases and J by 3 bases, with 9 bases between the two germline ends. Germline CDR1 and CDR2: SGHTA and FQGNSA. The CDR3, as DNA: TGTGCCAGCAGCTTAGCGCTGGGGGGTGGAAACACCATATATTTT. Translating gives CASSLALGGGNTIYF.

This sequence joins TRBV7-3 and TRBJ2-3; no definite D call. Per germline, CDR1 SGHTA and CDR2 FQGTGA. The CDR3 loop spans 13 amino acids. V lost 5 bases to trimming and J lost 6 bases, with 12 bases between them. CDR3 residues: CASSPRAGDTQYF. Here the CDR3 DNA reads TGTGCCAGCAGCCCGCGAGCCGGGGATACGCAGTATTTT.

The gene calls are TRBV10-3 and TRBJ2-5; 8 nucleotides match TRBD2. The CDR3 is 15 amino acids. The V and J ends lost 10 bases and 1 base, in that order; junction bases with no gene match: 11. Germline values: CDR1 ENHRY, CDR2 SYGVKD. The CDR3 coding sequence is TGTGCCACCGCCAAGACTAGCGCGCTCCAAGAGACCCAGTACTTC. The encoded protein is CATAKTSALQETQYF.

The chain is built from TRBV5-6 and TRBJ2-7, with D uncertain. Trimming left V 1 base short and J 1 base short, with 3 bases between. This CDR3 comprises 12 residues. Germline assignment: CDR1 SGHDT and CDR2 YYEEEE. DNA for the CDR3: TGTGCCAGCAGCTTGTCGTCCTACGAGCAGTACTTC. Protein product: CASSLSSYEQYF. The whole variable domain, remainder taken from reference TRBV5-6 and TRBJ2-7, is DAGVTQSPTHLIKTRGQQVTLRCSPKSGHDTVSWYQQALGQGPQFIFQYYEEEERQRGNFPDRFSGHQFPNYSSELNVNALLLGDSALYLCASSLSSYEQYFGPGTRLTVT.

This sequence joins TRBV1 and TRBJ2-7; TRBD2 is the table's D call, not checked against the DNA. TRBV1 counts as a pseudogene. This CDR3 contains 16 residues. The CDR3 region has the DNA TGCACCAGCAGCCAAGACGCGGCTAGCGGGGCTGATGAGCAGTACTTC. It specifies CTSSQDAASGADEQYF.

The rearrangement uses TRBV7-2 and TRBJ2-1, with 8 bases that match TRBD2. V shed 1 base and J 4 bases; nucleotides not matched to a gene: 0. The CDR3 sequence is 14 residues long. The germline CDR1 and CDR2 sequences are SGHTA and FQGNSA. The CDR3 bases are TGTGCCAGCAGCTTAGGACTAGCGTACAATGAGCAGTTCTTC. It specifies CASSLGLAYNEQFF. Full variable domain (rest looked up from reference TRBV7-2 and TRBJ2-1): GAGVSQSPSNKVTEKGKDVELRCDPISGHTALYWYRQSLGQGLEFLIYFQGNSAPDKSGLPSDRFSAERTGGSVSTLTIQRTQQEDSAVYLCASSLGLAYNEQFFGPGTRLTVL.

This clone was recorded a few times. The chain recombines TRBV7-8 with TRBJ2-3; D is ambiguous. Germline-derived CDR1 and CDR2 are SGHVS and FQNEAQ. The CDR3 runs 13 residues. V was cut by 5 bases and J by 2 bases, with 8 bases left in between. In nucleotides, the CDR3 is TGTGCCAGCAGCACCCTTTACACAGATACGCAGTATTTT. Protein product: CASSTLYTDTQYF.

The CDR3 region is CASSPTGRGGDTEAFF. The CDR3 region has the DNA TGTGCCAGCAGCCCCACCGGCCGGGGGGGCGACACTGAAGCTTTCTTT. The chain recombines TRBV7-8 with TRBJ1-1; perhaps TRBD1 as D (6 bases). V was pared by 5 bases and J by 3 bases, with 19 bases between. Germline V CDR1 and CDR2: SGHVS, FQNEAQ. There are 16 residues in the CDR3.

The chain employs TRBV5-1 and TRBJ2-2; D may be TRBD1 or TRBD2 (7 bases each). V gave up 4 bases and J gave up 1 base, with 20 bases separating them. Germline lookup yields CDR1 SGHRS and CDR2 YFSETQ. The CDR3 runs 18 residues. CDR3 sequence reads: CASSLLGGGPVNTGELFF. CDR3 sequence (DNA): TGCGCCAGCAGCCTACTGGGAGGGGGCCCTGTGAACACCGGGGAGCTGTTTTTT.

The rearrangement joins TRBV2 to TRBJ1-1; D gene uncertain. The germline V gene encodes CDR1 SNHLY and CDR2 FYNNEI. The CDR3 runs 12 residues. V was trimmed by 3 bases and J by 8 bases, leaving 10 bases between them. The CDR3 is CASSDFTLEAFF. The CDR3 coding sequence is TGTGCCAGCAGTGATTTTACACTGGAAGCTTTCTTT.

The genes are TRBV6-6 and TRBJ2-6, with D perhaps TRBD1 (5 bases). The germline V gene encodes CDR1 MNHNY and CDR2 SVGAGI (reference sequence). With 1 base removed from V and 0 bases from J, the gap between germline ends came to 7 bases. This CDR3 comprises 16 residues. Here the CDR3 reads CASSYYRFSGANVLTF. Here the CDR3 DNA reads TGTGCCAGCAGTTACTACAGGTTCTCTGGGGCCAACGTCCTGACTTTC.

V is TRBV6-5 and J is TRBJ2-3; no clear D gene. This CDR3 comprises 14 residues. Between the trimmed V and J ends, which lost 6 bases and 14 bases, there was a span of 24 bases. Germline V gene lookup returns CDR1 MNHEY and CDR2 SVGAGI. The CDR3 here is CASSLRAPPGSRYF. The CDR3, as DNA: TGTGCCAGCAGCCTCCGGGCCCCGCCGGGTTCGCGGTATTTT.

Worth noting for this clone: The junction and the germline gene differ at one end; a read error may be behind it. Other nucleotide sequences in the sample specify the same CDR3. DNA for the CDR3: TGTGCCAGCAGCTTAGCGAGGAGGCTTCATAATTCACCCCTCCACTTC. This sequence encodes CASSLARRLHNSPLHF. This sequence joins TRBV7-8 and TRBJ1-6; D unresolved. CDR1 is SGHVS and CDR2 is FQNEAQ in the germline V gene. The CDR3 consists of 16 residues.

This chain's CDR3 is CASSLLTSGDSTDTQYF. CDR3 DNA sequence: TGCGCCAGCAGCTTGCTGACTAGCGGGGATAGCACAGATACGCAGTATTTT. The chain combines TRBV5-1 with TRBJ2-3; TRBD2 matches 11 bases. The CDR3 consists of 17 residues. J was trimmed by 0 bases and V by 1 base; bases with no gene match: 4. Germline assignment: CDR1 SGHRS and CDR2 YFSETQ.

V is TRBV29-1 and J is TRBJ2-5, with 9 bases identical to TRBD1. Matching the DNA end better, TRBJ2-7 makes the J call doubtful. The germline V gene has CDR1 SQVTM and CDR2 ANQGSEA. This CDR3 contains 12 residues. CDR3 residues: CSVGTGSYEQYF. The CDR3, as DNA: TGCAGCGTCGGGACAGGGAGTTACGAGCAGTACTTC.

The chain links TRBV11-2 to TRBJ2-1; D not certain. V lost 2 bases and J 0 bases, leaving 11 bases between the germline ends. Germline loops: CDR1 SGHAT, CDR2 FQNNGV. The CDR3 extends over 16 amino acids. For the CDR3, the DNA is TGTGCCAGCAGCTTAAGTCCGGCAGCCTCCTACAATGAGCAGTTCTTC. Translation: CASSLSPAASYNEQFF.

This chain links TRBV2 with TRBJ2-2; D gene unclear. This CDR3 spans 14 amino acids. Deletions cut 3 bases from V and 5 bases from J, with 10 bases between. Germline V lookup: CDR1 SNHLY, CDR2 FYNNEI. The CDR3 loop reads CASSEETATGELFF. CDR3 DNA: TGTGCCAGCAGTGAGGAAACGGCGACCGGGGAGCTGTTTTTT. The full variable domain, with the rest looked up from reference TRBV2 and TRBJ2-2, is EPEVTQTPSHQVTQMGQEVILRCVPISNHLYFYWYRQILGQKVEFLVSFYNNEISEKSEIFDDQFSVERPDGSNFTLKIRSTKLEDSAMYFCASSEETATGELFFGEGSRLTVL.